A single sample gave rise to the 22 T cell receptor beta chains below, sequenced in a study of T-cell reconstitution after alpha-beta-depleted transplantation in children. TCRbeta library construction was performed incorporating unique molecular identifiers. TCRdb reprocessed the PCR reads with MiXCR, giving one entry per CDR3 protein. The profile shows 200,000 to 250,000 distinct CDR3 sequences, 9.7% of them singletons. The sequenced sample was PBMCs from the stem cell graft donor, obtained from the stem cell graft. The receptors originated from a human donor who donated a stem cell graft to a child with SCID.

This clonotype was seen repeatedly, ten times or more. V is TRBV20-1 and J is TRBJ1-4; maybe TRBD1 (5 bases). In germline, CDR1 is DFQATT, CDR2 SNEGSKA (reference sequence). The CDR3 spans 15 residues. V was trimmed by 5 bases and J by 5 bases, leaving 18 bases between them. CDR3 residues: CSASNRDGGNEKLFF. The CDR3 bases are TGCAGTGCTTCCAACCGGGACGGGGGAAATGAAAAACTGTTTTTT.

A remark on this clonotype: This could be a read error, since a much larger clone is one nucleotide away. The chain combines TRBV5-5 with TRBJ2-1; D perhaps matches TRBD2 (6 bases). This CDR3 has 17 residues. Germline CDR1 reads SGHKS; CDR2 reads YYEKEE (reference sequence). The CDR3 bases are TGTGCCAGCAGCTTGAGGGGACTCAGGGTGTCCTACAATGAGCTGTTCTTC. Amino acids: CASSLRGLRVSYNELFF.

At least ten counts were recorded for this clonotype. The rearrangement links TRBV5-1 to TRBJ1-2, with D possibly TRBD1 on 6 matching bases. Between the trimmed V and J ends, which lost 0 bases and 2 bases, there was a span of 11 bases. This CDR3 has 15 residues. Germline CDR1 reads SGHRS; CDR2 reads YFSETQ. CDR3 bases: TGCGCCAGCAGCTTGGACTACAGGGCCAACTATGGCTACACCTTC. Translating gives CASSLDYRANYGYTF.

This clonotype has a count of ten or more. This chain's CDR3 is CASSLLGLDEKLFF. In DNA, the CDR3 is TGTGCCAGCAGCTTATTGGGGCTGGACGAAAAACTGTTTTTT. This chain uses TRBV7-2 with TRBJ1-4, with a tentative D call TRBD1 (5 bases). Germline CDR1 SGHTA, CDR2 FQGNSA. V was trimmed by 2 bases and J by 8 bases, leaving 12 bases between them. This CDR3 contains 14 residues.

The rearrangement joins TRBV5-6 to TRBJ1-2; TRBD1 is a possible D gene (6 bases). Between the trimmed V and J ends, which lost 1 base and 2 bases, there was a span of 9 bases. The germline gives CDR1 SGHDT, CDR2 YYEEEE. The CDR3 length is 14 residues. The CDR3 DNA is TGTGCCAGCAGCTTGCCAGGGGAGAACTATGGCTACACCTTC. The encoded protein is CASSLPGENYGYTF.

This clonotype was observed at least ten times. The CDR3 sequence: CASSPVWTGESDTIYF. CDR3 DNA: TGCGCCAGCAGCCCTGTATGGACAGGGGAATCGGACACCATATATTTT. This chain joins TRBV5-1 and TRBJ1-3, with TRBD1 matching 9 bases. The germline CDR1 and CDR2 sequences are SGHRS and YFSETQ. V dropped 4 bases and J dropped 8; count of bases not matched to a gene: 13. The CDR3 has 16 amino acids.

This clonotype showed up many times. This chain connects TRBV12-3 or TRBV12-4 to TRBJ1-1, with 7 bases matching TRBD1. Trimming at V came to 6 bases and at J to 1 base, leaving 11 bases not matched to a gene. The CDR3 is 16 residues long. Written as DNA, the CDR3 is TGTGCCAGCAGCAAAAGAACGGACAGGCCGAACACTGAAGCTTTCTTT. Encoded protein: CASSKRTDRPNTEAFF.

At least ten counts were recorded for this clonotype. The CDR3 is CASSPWQGSNTEAFF. For the CDR3, the DNA is TGTGCCAGCAGTCCCTGGCAGGGCTCGAACACTGAAGCTTTCTTT. The chain carries TRBV12-3 or TRBV12-4 and TRBJ1-1; tentatively, D is TRBD1 (5 bases). V was pared by 5 bases and J by 1 base, with 14 bases between. The length of the CDR3 is 15 residues.

This clonotype was seen a few times. The chain has TRBV7-2 and TRBJ2-3; D is perhaps TRBD1 (6 bases). The CDR3 loop spans 15 amino acids. CDR1 and CDR2 from the germline V gene are SGHTA and FQGNSA. V dropped 2 bases and J dropped 4 bases, with 13 bases sitting between them. CDR3 in DNA: TGTGCCAGCAGCTTACCCCGACAGGACCCAGATACGCAGTATTTT. Protein: CASSLPRQDPDTQYF.

This clonotype occurred many times. The rearrangement uses TRBV20-1 and TRBJ2-5; 12 bases fit TRBD2. Germline V gene lookup returns CDR1 DFQATT and CDR2 SNEGSKA (reference sequence). This CDR3 contains 14 residues. Germline trimming cut 6 bases from V and 3 bases from J; bases unmatched to any gene: 5. The CDR3 here is CSATGLAGKETQYF. CDR3 nucleotide sequence: TGCAGTGCCACCGGACTAGCGGGAAAAGAGACCCAGTACTTC.

This clonotype was observed at least ten times. This chain uses TRBV5-1 with TRBJ2-1; a possible D gene is TRBD2 (5 bases). CDR1 and CDR2 (germline): SGHRS, YFSETQ. This CDR3 has 14 amino acids. V lost 0 bases to trimming and J lost 8 bases, with 12 bases between them. CDR3 bases: TGCGCCAGCAGCTTGGCCTTTGGAGGAGATGAGCAGTTCTTC. This codes for CASSLAFGGDEQFF.

This clonotype was seen at least ten times. This chain uses TRBV20-1 with TRBJ2-7, with D perhaps given as TRBD1 or TRBD2 (5 bases each). Trimming left V 6 bases short and J 3 bases short, with 15 bases between. Looked up from germline, CDR1 is DFQATT and CDR2 is SNEGSKA (reference sequence). This CDR3 region has 13 residues. CDR3 region: CSAVRDGGYEQYF. CDR3 in DNA: TGCAGTGCGGTCCGGGACGGCGGCTACGAGCAGTACTTC.

This clonotype was observed many times. V usage is TRBV5-1 and J usage is TRBJ2-4, with D perhaps assigned TRBD1 or TRBD2 (5 bases each). The CDR3 covers 13 residues. Germline assignment: CDR1 SGHRS and CDR2 YFSETQ. V lost 4 bases, J lost 9 bases, and 14 bases lay in between. CDR3 DNA sequence: TGCGCCAGCAGCCCGGGATGGGGCTCCATTCAGTACTTC. It specifies CASSPGWGSIQYF. Full variable domain (missing parts from reference TRBV5-1 and TRBJ2-4): KAGVTQTPRYLIKTRGQQVTLSCSPISGHRSVSWYQQTPGQGLQFLFEYFSETQRNKGNFPGRFSGRQFSNSRSEMNVSTLELGDSALYLCASSPGWGSIQYFGAGTRLSVL.

This clonotype has a count of ten or more. The chain carries TRBV20-1 and TRBJ2-5, with unresolved D. This CDR3 has 13 residues. Trimming removed 1 base from V and 2 bases from J, with 8 bases in between. Germline V gene lookup returns CDR1 DFQATT and CDR2 SNEGSKA (reference sequence). The CDR3 sequence is CSARVRNQETQYF. The CDR3 bases are TGCAGTGCTAGAGTACGGAATCAAGAGACCCAGTACTTC.

This clonotype appeared many times. The genes are TRBV20-1 and TRBJ2-1; 8 nucleotides agree with TRBD1. J gave up 0 bases and V 6 bases, and 4 bases lay outside the gene matches. Germline V lookup: CDR1 DFQATT, CDR2 SNEGSKA (reference sequence). This CDR3 spans 14 amino acids. The CDR3 DNA sequence: TGCAGTGCCAGGACAGGGAACTCCTACAATGAGCAGTTCTTC. Translation: CSARTGNSYNEQFF.

This clonotype came up many times. V and J are TRBV7-2 and TRBJ1-1; D is perhaps TRBD1 (6 bases). CDR3 length: 15 residues. Looked up from germline, CDR1 is SGHTA and CDR2 is FQGNSA. The V and J ends lost 5 bases and 2 bases respectively, with 15 bases between them. The CDR3 reads CASSTTGQTNTEAFF. The DNA of the CDR3 is TGTGCCAGCAGCACCACTGGACAGACAAACACTGAAGCTTTCTTT. Full variable domain (outside the CDR3, taken from reference TRBV7-2 and TRBJ1-1): GAGVSQSPSNKVTEKGKDVELRCDPISGHTALYWYRQSLGQGLEFLIYFQGNSAPDKSGLPSDRFSAERTGGSVSTLTIQRTQQEDSAVYLCASSTTGQTNTEAFFGQGTRLTVV.

This clonotype has at least ten counts. This chain connects TRBV28 to TRBJ2-7, with TRBD2 matching 8 bases. The germline V gene encodes CDR1 MDHEN and CDR2 SYDVKM. CDR3 size: 15 residues. V gave up 7 bases and J gave up 4 bases; unmatched junction bases: 12. DNA for the CDR3: TGTGCCAGCAACGGGGGGGTAGCGGGGAAATACGAGCAGTACTTC. It is translated as CASNGGVAGKYEQYF.

This clonotype showed up many times. The chain is built from TRBV12-3 or TRBV12-4 and TRBJ2-3, with D uncertain. V dropped 3 bases and J dropped 6 bases, with 16 bases sitting between them. This CDR3 has 15 amino acids. The CDR3 reads CASSFYRTGRDTQYF. The CDR3 DNA follows: TGTGCCAGCAGTTTCTACCGGACCGGACGGGATACGCAGTATTTT.

In its sample, this clonotype was seen many times. V is TRBV28 and J is TRBJ1-2; D unresolved. The CDR3 runs 16 residues. Trimming cost V 5 bases and J 0 bases, with 16 bases left between them. Germline V lookup: CDR1 MDHEN, CDR2 SYDVKM. The CDR3 is CASSLPSDGTNYGYTF. The CDR3 coding sequence is TGTGCCAGCAGTCTACCCTCGGACGGTACTAACTATGGCTACACCTTC.

This clonotype was observed at least ten times. The J gene is TRBJ2-1, the V gene TRBV5-1, with D unclear. Germline loops: CDR1 SGHRS, CDR2 YFSETQ. This CDR3 region has 12 residues. The V end was cut by 2 bases, the J end by 8 bases, with 8 bases between. CDR3 in amino acids: CASSLREDEQFF. Here the CDR3 DNA reads TGCGCCAGCAGCTTAAGGGAAGATGAGCAGTTCTTC.

Worth noting for this clonotype: This may come from a read error, since a much larger clone is one base off. The rearrangement joins TRBV20-1 to TRBJ2-5; no firm D call. CDR1 is DFQATT and CDR2 is SNEGSKA in the germline V gene (reference sequence). The CDR3 runs to 11 residues. The CDR3: CGAPKTETQYF. The CDR3 bases are TGCGGTGCCCCCAAGACGGAGACCCAGTACTTC.

This clonotype has ten or more counts. This chain links TRBV11-2 with TRBJ2-2, with D perhaps TRBD1 (7 bases). In germline, CDR1 is SGHAT, CDR2 FQNNGV. This CDR3 has 16 amino acids. Trimming removed 5 bases at V and 3 bases at J, with 16 bases between. In DNA, the CDR3 is TGTGCCAGCAGCGTTCGGGGGACAGCTTACACCGGGGAGCTGTTTTTT. This gives the protein CASSVRGTAYTGELFF.